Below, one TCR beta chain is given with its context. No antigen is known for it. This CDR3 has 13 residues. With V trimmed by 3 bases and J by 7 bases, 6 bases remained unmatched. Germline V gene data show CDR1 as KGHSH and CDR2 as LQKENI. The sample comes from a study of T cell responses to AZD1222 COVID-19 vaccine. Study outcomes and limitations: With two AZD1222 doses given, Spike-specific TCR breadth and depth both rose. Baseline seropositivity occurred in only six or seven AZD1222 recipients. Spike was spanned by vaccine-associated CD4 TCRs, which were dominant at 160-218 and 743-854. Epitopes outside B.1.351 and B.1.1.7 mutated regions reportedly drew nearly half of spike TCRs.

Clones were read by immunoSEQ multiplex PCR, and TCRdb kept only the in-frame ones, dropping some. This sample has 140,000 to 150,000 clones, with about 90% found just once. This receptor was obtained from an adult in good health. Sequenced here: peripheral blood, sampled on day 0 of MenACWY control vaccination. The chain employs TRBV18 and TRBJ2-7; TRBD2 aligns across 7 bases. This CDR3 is CASSPMAGGEQYF. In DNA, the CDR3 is TGTGCCAGCTCACCCATGGCCGGGGGGGAGCAGTACTTC.